This TCR beta chain was profiled in a study of cytomegalovirus exposure and HLA in healthy donors. Study context: Earlier, some 180 million T cells were analyzed, and some 120 million unique TCR beta sequences were found among them.

Trimming cost V 1 base and J 2 bases; bases outside gene matches: 11. The CDR3 runs to 18 residues. Germline assignment: CDR1 SEHNR and CDR2 FQNEAQ (reference sequence). As for this clone: The antigen remains unidentified.

A multiplex PCR was run with 60 Vbeta primers and 13 Jbeta primers. In the authors' methods: Approximately 86 million unique TCR beta chains, roughly 10 million shared, were counted in a later analysis. The assay was immunoSEQ multiplex PCR, and TCRdb's table has in-frame clones only and misses some. V and J calls and clone size are those listed in that table; D and trimming were worked out from the DNA. The table records about 160,000 clones, over 75% of them present only once. Whole-study findings and limits: TCR beta V- and J-gene trimming, according to a later analysis, was linked to a missense DCLRE1C variant.

This receptor was obtained from a man in his forties in good health and CMV-seronegative. This chain links TRBV7-9 with TRBJ1-3; TRBD1 matches 7 bases. The sample taken for sequencing was PBMCs. The chain's CDR3 is CASSLGKTGQRTGNTIYF. The CDR3 nucleotides are TGTGCCAGCAGCTTAGGGAAGACAGGGCAGAGGACTGGAAACACCATATATTTT. The full variable domain, completed using reference TRBV7-9 and TRBJ1-3, is DTGVSQNPRHKITKRGQNVTFRCDPISEHNRLYWYRQTLGQGPEFLTYFQNEAQLEKSRLLSDRFSAERPKGSFSTLEIQRTEQGDSAMYLCASSLGKTGQRTGNTIYFGEGSWLTVV.